These 17 T cell receptor beta chains came from one sample sequenced in a study of human thymus T cells. Only in-frame clones appear in the TCRdb table, and some are missing; sequencing was by immunoSEQ multiplex PCR. The data contain about 46,000 clones, around 95% of them singletons. Sequencing was done on a sample of blood. The source of these receptors is a girl less than two years old with a congenital heart defect but otherwise immunologically healthy.

The V gene is TRBV7-9, the J gene TRBJ2-7; D might be TRBD1 (5 bases). The ends were cut back, 5 bases at V and 4 bases at J, with 15 bases in the middle. CDR1 is SEHNR, CDR2 FQNEAQ, per germline (reference sequence). The length of the CDR3 is 14 residues. CDR3 residues: CASSLSGSLYEQYF. For the CDR3, the DNA is TGTGCCAGCAGCCTCTCAGGGTCGTTATACGAGCAGTACTTC. The whole variable domain, filled in from reference TRBV7-9 and TRBJ2-7, reads DTGVSQNPRHKITKRGQNVTFRCDPISEHNRLYWYRQTLGQGPEFLTYFQNEAQLEKSRLLSDRFSAERPKGSFSTLEIQRTEQGDSAMYLCASSLSGSLYEQYFGPGTRLTVT.

J is TRBJ1-1 and V is TRBV19, with D perhaps TRBD1 (6 bases). V was cut by 4 bases and J by 3 bases, with 12 bases left in between. The CDR3 is made up of 14 amino acids. In germline, CDR1 is LNHDA, CDR2 SQIVND (reference sequence). CDR3 protein: CASSTTGIYTEAFF. The CDR3 coding sequence is TGTGCCAGTAGTACCACAGGGATATACACTGAAGCTTTCTTT.

V usage is TRBV19 and J usage is TRBJ2-3, with TRBD2 identical over 10 bases. CDR1 is LNHDA and CDR2 is SQIVND in the germline V gene (reference sequence). The CDR3 length is 14 residues. J gave up 6 bases and V 7 bases, and 7 bases lay outside the gene matches. CDR3 sequence: CASTPLAGVDTQYF. CDR3 bases: TGTGCCAGTACCCCCCTAGCGGGAGTTGATACGCAGTATTTT.

This clone was counted a single time. The chain has TRBV9 and TRBJ1-5; D is ambiguous. CDR3 length: 18 residues. Germline V CDR1 and CDR2: SGDLS, YYNGEE. V gave up 0 bases and J gave up 3 bases, with 19 bases separating them. The CDR3 spells CASSVATKEGINNQPQHF. The DNA of the CDR3 is TGTGCCAGCAGCGTAGCTACGAAGGAGGGAATCAACAATCAGCCCCAGCATTTT.

The chain has TRBV12-5 and TRBJ2-4; no clear D. Germline-derived CDR1 and CDR2 are LGHNT and FRNRAP. Trimming stripped 2 bases from V and 2 bases from J, with 31 bases between. CDR3 length: 22 residues. The CDR3 spells CASGLIGRYGVRTELSKNIQYF. The CDR3 nucleotides read TGTGCTAGTGGTTTGATCGGTCGATATGGTGTGCGGACGGAGCTTTCCAAAAACATTCAGTACTTC.

This clone appeared a single time. The chain joins TRBV2 to TRBJ2-3, with TRBD2 matching over 9 bases. V shed 4 bases, J shed 2 bases, and the junction held 7 bases outside the gene matches. The CDR3 contains 16 residues. Germline assignment: CDR1 SNHLY and CDR2 FYNNEI. CDR3 sequence: CASSALGGRATDTQYF. CDR3 nucleotides: TGTGCCAGCAGTGCTCTTGGCGGGAGGGCCACAGATACGCAGTATTTT.

The V call is TRBV4-1, the J call TRBJ2-1; 8 nucleotides agree with TRBD1. CDR1 and CDR2 from the germline V gene are MGHRA and YSYEKL. V was clipped by 1 base and J by 5 bases; unmatched bases: 16. This CDR3 region has 19 residues. The CDR3 region is CASSQAGRGWTGLDNEQFF. CDR3 coding DNA: TGCGCCAGCAGCCAAGCGGGTCGGGGGTGGACAGGGCTGGACAATGAGCAGTTCTTC.

The rearrangement uses TRBV18 and TRBJ1-3; 7 nucleotides align to TRBD1. The CDR3 spans 15 residues. Per germline, CDR1 KGHSH and CDR2 LQKENI. V dropped 6 bases and J dropped 0; count of bases not matched to a gene: 5. The CDR3 spells CASSRTGYSGNTIYF. The CDR3 nucleotides are TGTGCCAGCTCCCGGACAGGCTACTCTGGAAACACCATATATTTT.

This rearrangement joins TRBV7-2 to TRBJ2-7; TRBD1 agrees at 7 bases. The trim removed 2 bases at V and 11 bases at J, leaving 6 bases unmatched. The CDR3 is 12 amino acids. The germline gives CDR1 SGHTA, CDR2 FQGNSA. Written as DNA, the CDR3 is TGTGCCAGCAGCTTACCAGGGGGAACGGAGTACTTC. Translation gives CASSLPGGTEYF.

The gene calls are TRBV6-5 and TRBJ1-2, with D unresolved. From germline, CDR1 is MNHEY and CDR2 SVGAGI. The ends were cut back, 5 bases at V and 4 bases at J, with 11 bases in the middle. The CDR3 is made up of 13 amino acids. The CDR3 reads CASSPSVRYGYTF. The DNA for the CDR3 is TGTGCCAGCAGTCCCTCGGTCCGCTATGGCTACACCTTC.

The chain combines TRBV19 with TRBJ1-4; no firm D call. This CDR3 has 15 amino acids. Germline V lookup: CDR1 LNHDA, CDR2 SQIVND (reference sequence). With 9 bases removed from V and 0 bases from J, the gap between germline ends came to 14 bases. The CDR3, as DNA: TGTGCCAGCTCCCCCTGGGCCGCAACTAATGAAAAACTGTTTTTT. Translating it yields CASSPWAATNEKLFF.

This chain joins TRBV7-6 and TRBJ2-5, with D tentatively TRBD2 (5 bases). The germline V and J ends were trimmed by 1 base and 3 bases, with 9 bases remaining between them. The CDR3 has 14 amino acids. Germline CDR1 SGHVS, CDR2 FNYEAQ. The CDR3 sequence is CASSLGGQKETQYF. The CDR3 DNA reads TGTGCCAGCAGCTTAGGAGGGCAGAAAGAGACCCAGTACTTC.

The chain joins TRBV2 to TRBJ2-5, with D uncertain. The CDR3 sequence is 12 residues long. V lost 5 bases and J lost 11, with 15 bases in between. Germline V gives CDR1 SNHLY, CDR2 FYNNEI. The CDR3 DNA reads as TGTGCCAGCAGTCGTGACCCACCTCAACAGTACTTC. Translation: CASSRDPPQQYF.

The chain links TRBV10-3 to TRBJ1-1; 8 bases line up with TRBD1. The CDR3 totals 14 residues. Germline assignment: CDR1 ENHRY and CDR2 SYGVKD. J lost 4 bases, V lost 10 bases, and 11 bases had no gene match. CDR3 loop: CATCRDGQGTEAFF. The DNA of the CDR3 is TGTGCCACGTGCCGAGACGGACAGGGCACTGAAGCTTTCTTT.

J is TRBJ2-1 and V is TRBV6-5; TRBD2 agrees at 10 bases. V shed 2 bases, J shed 0 bases, and the junction held 1 base outside the gene matches. CDR3 length equals 16 residues. Germline values: CDR1 MNHEY, CDR2 SVGAGI. The CDR3 here is CASSYASGSSYNEQFF. The CDR3 nucleotides read TGTGCCAGCAGTTACGCTAGCGGGAGCTCCTACAATGAGCAGTTCTTC.

The V gene is TRBV11-2, the J gene TRBJ1-3, with D perhaps matching TRBD1 (5 bases). The germline gives CDR1 SGHAT, CDR2 FQNNGV. CDR3 length equals 13 residues. Trimming cost V 4 bases and J 6 bases, with 10 bases left between them. CDR3 amino acids: CASSSGLANTIYF. The CDR3 region has the DNA TGTGCCAGCAGCTCGGGGCTGGCAAACACCATATATTTT.

The rearrangement joins TRBV5-1 to TRBJ2-7; D unclear. Trimming stripped 0 bases from V and 0 bases from J, with 10 bases between. This CDR3 region has 15 residues. Per germline, CDR1 SGHRS and CDR2 YFSETQ. In DNA form, the CDR3 reads TGCGCCAGCAGCTTGGCCGCGGAGATCTCCTACGAGCAGTACTTC. This gives the protein CASSLAAEISYEQYF.